The 8 T cell receptor beta chains below all came from one sample that was sequenced in a study of T cell responses to AZD1222 COVID-19 vaccine. Profiled with immunoSEQ multiplex PCR; TCRdb holds only in-frame clones, not every one. This table holds 89,000 or so clones, around 90% found once. Sample: peripheral blood, taken 28 days after the second AZD1222 dose. The receptors here all came from an adult who received the AZD1222 COVID-19 vaccine.

The rearrangement uses TRBV2 and TRBJ1-2; a weak D match, TRBD1 (6 bases). Germline CDR1 and CDR2: SNHLY and FYNNEI. Trimming removed 4 bases from V and 6 bases from J, with 18 bases in between. The CDR3 sequence is 15 residues long. CDR3 protein: CASSAWGARAHGYTF. In DNA form, the CDR3 reads TGTGCCAGCAGTGCTTGGGGGGCGCGAGCTCATGGCTACACCTTC.

The gene calls are TRBV29-1 and TRBJ1-1; D gene unclear. Germline values: CDR1 SQVTM, CDR2 ANQGSEA. The germline V and J ends were trimmed by 7 bases and 0 bases, with 6 bases remaining between them. The CDR3 loop spans 11 amino acids. In DNA form, the CDR3 reads TGCAGCGACAGATTGAACACTGAAGCTTTCTTT. Translating it yields CSDRLNTEAFF.

CDR3 sequence (DNA): TGTGCCAGCAGCTTGAGGGTAGCGGGAGAGGATGAGCAGTTCTTC. It is translated as CASSLRVAGEDEQFF. The chain carries TRBV5-4 and TRBJ2-1, with 9 bases matching TRBD2. The ends lost 1 base at V and 8 bases at J; junction bases unmatched: 7. Germline V gene data show CDR1 as SGHNT and CDR2 as YYREEE (reference sequence). The CDR3 is 15 residues long.

V usage is TRBV15 and J usage is TRBJ2-4; 7 bases fit TRBD2. The V and J ends lost 5 bases and 0 bases, in that order; junction bases with no gene match: 4. The germline gives CDR1 LNHNV, CDR2 YYDKDF (reference sequence). The CDR3 has 15 amino acids. The CDR3 coding sequence is TGTGCCACCAGCTGGGGGGGGACAGCCAAAAACATTCAGTACTTC. It encodes CATSWGGTAKNIQYF.

The CDR3 region is CASSEGLGQDNYEQYF. In DNA form, the CDR3 reads TGTGCCAGCAGTGAAGGCTTGGGACAGGATAACTACGAGCAGTACTTC. The chain recombines TRBV25-1 with TRBJ2-7, with 8 bases that match TRBD1. The CDR3 totals 16 residues. From germline, CDR1 is MGHDK and CDR2 SYGVNS. V shed 2 bases, J shed 3 bases, and the junction held 9 bases outside the gene matches.

V usage is TRBV21-1 and J usage is TRBJ2-1; no check of the table's D call, TRBD1, against the DNA was made. TRBV21-1 is an annotated pseudogene. CDR3 length equals 16 residues. The CDR3 region has the DNA TGTGCCAGCAGCAGTTGGGGACAGGACTCCTACAATGAGCAGTTCTTC. Translating it yields CASSSWGQDSYNEQFF.

The J gene is TRBJ1-3, the V gene TRBV5-8; D unresolved. CDR1 SGHTS and CDR2 YDEGEE come from the germline V gene. CDR3 length: 13 amino acids. V lost 2 bases to trimming and J lost 3 bases, with 6 bases between them. The CDR3 protein is CASSLGFGNTIYF. The CDR3 nucleotides read TGTGCCAGCAGCTTAGGATTTGGAAACACCATATATTTT.

The rearrangement uses TRBV29-1 and TRBJ2-3; no reliable D call. CDR1 and CDR2 (germline): SQVTM, ANQGSEA. The CDR3 is 14 amino acids. V lost 7 bases, J lost 2 bases, and 16 bases lay in between. The CDR3, as DNA: TGCAGCGCCCCCCAACAAAGCTCCACAGATACGCAGTATTTT. Encoded protein: CSAPQQSSTDTQYF.